The count of the clone carrying this TCR beta chain is one. Antigen: not known. This clone may be a read error of a much larger clone one base away. Researchers took RNA transcripts and amplified TCR beta CDR3 regions from them. RT-PCR with HTBI primers came first, then second-round multiplex PCR. TCRdb independently ran MiXCR on the multiplex PCR reads; one entry per CDR3 protein. The table has about 600,000 distinct CDR3 sequences, 35% to 40% seen once. This entry is derived from a study of Graves' ophthalmopathy and Graves' hyperthyroidism. Study-level points and caveats: Detection in blood was also observed for most expanded thyroid clonotypes above 0.001 frequency.

J was trimmed by 0 bases and V by 3 bases; bases with no gene match: 4. CDR3 length: 15 residues. From germline, CDR1 is SEHNR and CDR2 FQNEAQ (reference sequence). This TCR derives from an adult man with Graves' hyperthyroidism. Input material: peripheral blood or thyroid tissue (not recorded which). The V and J genes are TRBV7-9 and TRBJ2-7; TRBD1 matches at 8 bases. CDR3 DNA: TGTGCCAGCAGCTTCCGGGACAGGTTCTCCTACGAGCAGTACTTC. As protein: CASSFRDRFSYEQYF.